These T cell receptor beta chains were read from a single sample in a study of preoperative IRX-2 immunotherapy in early breast cancer. The table came from immunoSEQ multiplex PCR; TCRdb's copy has only in-frame clones and leaves some out. The data contain 25,000 to 30,000 clones, 90% of them seen just once; the ten biggest clones take up 9.5% to 10%. Specimen collection occurred from a patient treated with IRX-2 immunotherapy. These receptors were taken from a human donor with breast cancer. Each CDR3 is given with its conserved first and last residue. The order of the fields is V gene, J gene, D gene, CDR3 length, CDR3 protein, CDR3 DNA. The D gene is left open where the match is weak.

v_call: TRBV9; j_call: TRBJ1-4; d_call: -; cdr3_length: 15; cdr3_aa: CASSVGGASGEKLFF; cdr3_nt: TGTGCCAGCAGCGTAGGAGGGGCAAGCGGTGAAAAACTGTTTTTT
v_call: TRBV23-1; j_call: TRBJ2-5; d_call: -; cdr3_length: 13; cdr3_aa: CASSQGGEETQYF; cdr3_nt: TGCGCCAGCAGTCAAGGGGGCGAAGAGACCCAGTACTTC
v_call: TRBV5-6; j_call: TRBJ2-3; d_call: TRBD1; cdr3_length: 15; cdr3_aa: CASSLIPQGTDTQYF; cdr3_nt: TGTGCCAGCAGCTTGATTCCACAGGGGACAGATACGCAGTATTTT
v_call: TRBV29-1; j_call: TRBJ1-6; d_call: TRBD1; cdr3_length: 18; cdr3_aa: CSVITVAGAGQLNSPLHF; cdr3_nt: TGCAGCGTGATAACTGTCGCCGGGGCGGGACAGCTCAATTCACCCCTCCACTTT
v_call: TRBV10-2; j_call: TRBJ2-2; d_call: -; cdr3_length: 13; cdr3_aa: CASTLTATGELFF; cdr3_nt: TGCGCCAGCACCCTGACAGCCACCGGGGAGCTGTTTTTT
v_call: TRBV6-5; j_call: TRBJ2-7; d_call: -; cdr3_length: 13; cdr3_aa: CASSYSMSYEQYF; cdr3_nt: TGTGCCAGCAGTTACTCAATGTCCTACGAGCAGTACTTC
v_call: TRBV11-2; j_call: TRBJ2-7; d_call: -; cdr3_length: 14; cdr3_aa: CASSWEGAAYEQYF; cdr3_nt: TGTGCCAGCAGCTGGGAAGGGGCGGCCTACGAGCAGTACTTC
v_call: TRBV19; j_call: TRBJ1-4; d_call: -; cdr3_length: 15; cdr3_aa: CASSIPGRRSEKLFF; cdr3_nt: TGTGCCAGTAGTATACCAGGGAGGAGGAGTGAAAAACTGTTTTTT
v_call: TRBV29-1; j_call: TRBJ2-2; d_call: -; cdr3_length: 14; cdr3_aa: CSVEGFRDTGELFF; cdr3_nt: TGCAGCGTTGAGGGATTCAGGGACACCGGGGAGCTGTTTTTT
v_call: TRBV30; j_call: TRBJ1-6; d_call: TRBD1; cdr3_length: 14; cdr3_aa: CAWSPGQSGSPLHF; cdr3_nt: TGTGCCTGGAGTCCGGGACAGTCTGGGTCACCCCTCCACTTT
v_call: TRBV18; j_call: TRBJ2-3; d_call: -; cdr3_length: 13; cdr3_aa: CASSPPTPDTQYF; cdr3_nt: TGTGCCAGCTCACCACCGACTCCAGATACGCAGTATTTT
v_call: TRBV18; j_call: TRBJ2-6; d_call: TRBD1; cdr3_length: 16; cdr3_aa: CASSQDRGSGANVLTF; cdr3_nt: TGTGCCAGCTCACAAGACAGGGGCTCTGGGGCCAACGTCCTGACTTTT
v_call: TRBV11-2; j_call: TRBJ1-4; d_call: -; cdr3_length: 15; cdr3_aa: CASSLSRGANEKLFF; cdr3_nt: TGTGCCAGCAGCTTAAGTAGAGGGGCTAATGAAAAACTGTTTTTT
v_call: TRBV10-1; j_call: TRBJ1-1; d_call: -; cdr3_length: 12; cdr3_aa: CASSELWTEAFF; cdr3_nt: TGCGCCAGCAGTGAGTTGTGGACTGAAGCTTTCTTT
v_call: TRBV28; j_call: TRBJ2-1; d_call: TRBD2; cdr3_length: 15; cdr3_aa: CASSFQREVGNEQFF; cdr3_nt: TGTGCCAGCAGTTTCCAGCGGGAGGTAGGAAATGAGCAGTTCTTC
v_call: TRBV6-6; j_call: TRBJ2-7; d_call: TRBD1; cdr3_length: 14; cdr3_aa: CASSYGTGGYEQYF; cdr3_nt: TGTGCCAGCAGTTACGGGACAGGGGGCTACGAGCAGTACTTC
v_call: TRBV5-5; j_call: TRBJ2-3; d_call: -; cdr3_length: 15; cdr3_aa: CASSLEQGRTDTQYF; cdr3_nt: TGTGCCAGCAGCTTGGAGCAGGGGCGCACAGATACGCAGTATTTT